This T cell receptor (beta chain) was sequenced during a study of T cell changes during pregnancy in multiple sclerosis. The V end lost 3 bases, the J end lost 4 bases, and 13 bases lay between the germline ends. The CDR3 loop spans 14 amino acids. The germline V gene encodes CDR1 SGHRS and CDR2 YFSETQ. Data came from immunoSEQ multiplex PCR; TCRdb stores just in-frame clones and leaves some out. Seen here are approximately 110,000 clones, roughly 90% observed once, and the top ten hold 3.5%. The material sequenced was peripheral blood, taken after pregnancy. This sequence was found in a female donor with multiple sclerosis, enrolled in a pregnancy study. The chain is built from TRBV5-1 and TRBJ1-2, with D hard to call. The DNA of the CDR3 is TGCGCCAGCAGCTCCCTCGATTACACCTATGGCTACACCTTC. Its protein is CASSSLDYTYGYTF.